This T cell receptor beta chain was sequenced during a study of T-cell memory formation after mild COVID-19. V lost 0 bases and J lost 6, with 9 bases in between. The CDR3 spans 14 residues. Germline-derived CDR1 and CDR2 are SGHRS and YFSETQ. TCRdb re-called the 5' RACE reads through MiXCR, storing one row per CDR3 protein. In the table there are around 260,000 distinct CDR3 sequences, around 15% of which are singletons. The sequenced material came from PBMCs or a T cell subset sorted from them (not recorded which). This TCR came from a man younger than 35 who had mild COVID-19 (a few samples of this study predate the infection). Cell type and time point are not known. This chain links TRBV5-1 with TRBJ2-2; D not certain. The DNA for the CDR3 is TGCGCCAGCAGCTTGGGGATTGGGCCCGGGGAGCTGTTTTTT. Residues: CASSLGIGPGELFF.